This entry describes one T cell receptor beta chain. The sample holds many counts of this clonotype. The specificity of this receptor is unknown. The sample holds no much larger clone one base away, and base qualities are not on file. These data belong to a study of T cells in Graves' hyperthyroidism and ophthalmopathy (dated by TCRdb to about 2019). About the full investigation: Peripheral blood samples were taken at initial diagnosis, before any treatment was given. The roughly 91 discovery patients were randomly divided into training and test sets at a 7:3 ratio. According to the paper, TCR Vbeta CDR3 sequencing was carried out on 135 peripheral blood samples, which came from about 45 ophthalmopathy, around 74 hyperthyroidism and about 17 progressor patients. Following sampling, methimazole starting at 30 mg daily was given to hyperthyroidism patients, and high-dose intravenous methylprednisolone was given to ophthalmopathy patients. To identify TCR V-J signatures that set the groups apart, the researchers used a discovery cohort of 90 to 100 patients, made up of 40 to 45 with Graves' ophthalmopathy and around 58 with stable Graves' hyperthyroidism. In addition, the study compared T-cell repertoires in thyroid tissue and in blood from about 6 Graves' hyperthyroidism patients. An independent validation cohort of under 20 hyperthyroidism patients and about 15 patients who later progressed to ophthalmopathy tested prospective prediction of ophthalmopathy.

TCR beta CDR3 regions were amplified from RNA transcripts. For the first round of RT-PCR on the TCR CDR3, the HTBI primer set was used together with the Qiagen OneStep RT-PCR kit. Libraries were constructed in a second round of multiplex PCR, after which size selection and purification were carried out. The libraries were sequenced on an Illumina HiSeq2000 using paired-end 100 bp reads. Per the original workflow: SOAPnuke was used to process the raw data, throwing out any read that contained adapters or uncalled bases, had a mean Phred below 15, or lacked an exact constant-primer or identifier match. COPE v1.2.5 was used to merge the high-quality paired reads, and each unique nucleotide sequence was defined as a clonotype. MiTCR v1.1 was used to align the clonotypes against IMGT TRBV, TRBD and TRBJ reference segments. The analysis included only V-J combinations with a frequency above 0.0001, which together covered approximately 99% of the repertoires. The TCS score was defined as F50 (clonal expansion) divided by E x V (chaos), with BLOSUM62-based TCRdist calculated between CDR3 peptides within each V-J. Welch's t-statistics and random forest reduced 514 V-J features to about 13, which were used in a naive Bayes classifier (R e1071). In TCRdb, the public reads were trimmed at Q25 with fastp and aligned with MiXCR, with productive beta chains retained. Every CDR3 protein is listed once, alongside the most common genes and DNA of its rows. These V and J calls derive from TCRdb rather than the authors' analysis. Across this sample there are fewer than 350,000 distinct CDR3 sequences, with over 12% seen only once. The ten largest clones capture about 33% of the sample.

The research as a whole found: A 13 V-J signature model separated ophthalmopathy from stable hyperthyroidism, with 87.88% sensitivity and about 81% specificity in cross-validation and 80%/75% in testing. Most expanded thyroid clonotypes (frequency above 0.001) were also detected in blood, suggesting blood repertoires may reflect thyroid immune responses. During validation, the model predicted progression to ophthalmopathy a median of approximately 6.5 months ahead of onset, with around 70% sensitivity and almost 75% specificity. Sample size was not statistically predetermined, and investigators were not blinded to group allocation.

Hyperthyroidism patients were newly diagnosed, with disease duration under 2 months, and aged 18 to 65 years. Patients with uncontrolled infections, other autoimmune diseases, pregnancy or lactation were excluded. Diagnoses were based on clinical symptoms, serum thyroxine and TRAb, thyroid ultrasound and orbital computed tomography. For progressor patients, blood was drawn at the first diagnosis of hyperthyroidism, before any ophthalmopathy symptoms had appeared. PBMCs were separated from under 12 ml of fresh peripheral blood using Ficoll-Paque density gradient centrifugation. Patients classed as progressors first received a Graves' hyperthyroidism diagnosis and then went on to develop ophthalmopathy during follow-up. Trizol reagent was used to extract total RNA, and RNA quality was then checked on an Agilent 2100 Bioanalyzer. CDR1 MGHRA and CDR2 YSYEKL are derived from the germline V gene. V gives up 4 bases and J gives up 5 bases, and the segment between their germline ends measures 21 bases. The CDR3 holds 16 amino acids from the cysteine to the phenylalanine. This entry keeps only the CDR3 DNA: 48 bases, framed from base 1.

Recombination connected TRBV4-1 to TRBJ2-7, with TRBD1 perhaps the D gene, on 7 matching bases. This sequence originates from a woman aged 45-60 years with Graves' hyperthyroidism that later progressed to Graves' ophthalmopathy. The specimen was blood. The CDR3 region has the sequence CASSLSGNRGGDEQYF. At the DNA level, the sequence is TGCGCCAGCAGCCTCTCAGGAAACAGGGGAGGCGACGAGCAGTACTTC.